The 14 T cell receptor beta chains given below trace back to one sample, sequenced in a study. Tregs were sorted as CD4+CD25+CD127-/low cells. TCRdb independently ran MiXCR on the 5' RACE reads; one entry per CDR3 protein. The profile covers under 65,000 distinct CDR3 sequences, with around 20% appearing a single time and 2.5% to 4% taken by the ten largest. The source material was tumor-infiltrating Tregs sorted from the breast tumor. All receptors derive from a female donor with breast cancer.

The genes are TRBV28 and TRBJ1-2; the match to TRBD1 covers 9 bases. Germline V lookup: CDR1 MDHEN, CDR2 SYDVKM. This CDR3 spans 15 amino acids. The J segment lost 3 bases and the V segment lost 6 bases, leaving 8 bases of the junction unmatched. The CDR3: CASRPQTGGDYGYTF. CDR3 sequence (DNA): TGTGCCAGCAGGCCCCAGACAGGGGGTGACTATGGCTACACCTTC.

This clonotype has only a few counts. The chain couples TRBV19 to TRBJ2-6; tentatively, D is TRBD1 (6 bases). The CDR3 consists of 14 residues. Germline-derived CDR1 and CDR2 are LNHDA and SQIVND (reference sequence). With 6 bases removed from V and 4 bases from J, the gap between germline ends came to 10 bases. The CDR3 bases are TGTGCCAGTAGGAGGACAGCCGGGGCCAACGTCCTGACTTTC. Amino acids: CASRRTAGANVLTF.

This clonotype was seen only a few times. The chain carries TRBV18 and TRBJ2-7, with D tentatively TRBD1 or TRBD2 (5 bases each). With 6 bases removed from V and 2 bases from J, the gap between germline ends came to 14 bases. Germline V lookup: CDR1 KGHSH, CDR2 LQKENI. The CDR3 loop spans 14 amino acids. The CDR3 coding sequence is TGTGCCAGCTCCCTAGGGACGTACACCTACGAGCAGTACTTC. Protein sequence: CASSLGTYTYEQYF.

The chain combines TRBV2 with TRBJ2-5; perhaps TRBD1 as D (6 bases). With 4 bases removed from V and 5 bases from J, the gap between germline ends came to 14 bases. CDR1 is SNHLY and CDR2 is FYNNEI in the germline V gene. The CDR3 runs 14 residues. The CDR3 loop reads CASSGQGRGETQYF. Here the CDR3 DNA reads TGTGCCAGCAGTGGTCAGGGCAGGGGTGAGACCCAGTACTTC.

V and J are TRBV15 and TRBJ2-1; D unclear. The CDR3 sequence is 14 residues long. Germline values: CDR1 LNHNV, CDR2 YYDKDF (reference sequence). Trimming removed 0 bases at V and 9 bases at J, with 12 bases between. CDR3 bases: TGTGCCACCAGCAGAGACTTAGACTCCACTGAGCAGTTCTTC. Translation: CATSRDLDSTEQFF. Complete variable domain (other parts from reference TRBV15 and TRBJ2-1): DAMVIQNPRYQVTQFGKPVTLSCSQTLNHNVMYWYQQKSSQAPKLLFHYYDKDFNNEADTPDNFQSRRPNTSFCFLDIRSPGLGDTAMYLCATSRDLDSTEQFFGPGTRLTVL.

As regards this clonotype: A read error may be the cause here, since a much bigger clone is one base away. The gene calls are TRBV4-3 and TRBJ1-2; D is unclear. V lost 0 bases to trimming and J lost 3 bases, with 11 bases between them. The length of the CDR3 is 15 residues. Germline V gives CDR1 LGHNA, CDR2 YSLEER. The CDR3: CASSQDRPADYGYTF. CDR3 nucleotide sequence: TGCGCCAGCAGCCAAGATCGACCGGCGGACTATGGCTACACCTTC.

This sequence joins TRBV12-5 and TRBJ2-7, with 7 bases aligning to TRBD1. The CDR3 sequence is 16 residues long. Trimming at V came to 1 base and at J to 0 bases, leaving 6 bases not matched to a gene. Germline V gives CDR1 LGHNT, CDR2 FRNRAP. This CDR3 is CASGLGGQVASYEQYF. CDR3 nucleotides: TGTGCTAGTGGTTTGGGAGGACAGGTCGCCTCCTACGAGCAGTACTTC.

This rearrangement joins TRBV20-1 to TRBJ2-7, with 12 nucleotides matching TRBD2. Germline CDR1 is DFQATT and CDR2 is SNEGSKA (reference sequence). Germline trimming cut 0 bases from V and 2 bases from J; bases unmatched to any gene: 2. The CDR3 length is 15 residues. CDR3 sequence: CSARDLAGGTYEQYF. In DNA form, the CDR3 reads TGCAGTGCTAGAGATCTAGCGGGAGGGACCTACGAGCAGTACTTC.

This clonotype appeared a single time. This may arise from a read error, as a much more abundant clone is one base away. The CDR3 is CASSPRTGLFYGYTF. As DNA, the CDR3 is TGTGCCAGCAGCCCCCGGACAGGGCTTTTCTATGGCTACACCTTC. V is TRBV7-9 and J is TRBJ1-2, with 8 positions matching TRBD1. This CDR3 contains 15 residues. Per germline, CDR1 SEHNR and CDR2 FQNEAQ (reference sequence). V shed 5 bases and J 4 bases; nucleotides not matched to a gene: 9.

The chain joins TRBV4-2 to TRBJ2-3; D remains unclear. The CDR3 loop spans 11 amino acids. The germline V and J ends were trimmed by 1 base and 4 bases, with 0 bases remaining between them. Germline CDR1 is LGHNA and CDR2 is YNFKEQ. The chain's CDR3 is CASSQADTQYF. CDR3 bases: TGTGCCAGCAGCCAAGCAGATACGCAGTATTTT.

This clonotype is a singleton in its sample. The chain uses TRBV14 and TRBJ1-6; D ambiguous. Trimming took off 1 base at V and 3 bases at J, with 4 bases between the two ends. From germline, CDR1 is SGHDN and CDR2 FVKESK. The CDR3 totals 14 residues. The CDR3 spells CASSQGGYNSPLHF. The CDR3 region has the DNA TGTGCCAGCAGCCAAGGGGGCTATAATTCACCCCTCCACTTT. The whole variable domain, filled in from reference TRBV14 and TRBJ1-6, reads EAGVTQFPSHSVIEKGQTVTLRCDPISGHDNLYWYRRVMGKEIKFLLHFVKESKQDESGMPNNRFLAERTGGTYSTLKVQPAELEDSGVYFCASSQGGYNSPLHFGNGTRLTVT.

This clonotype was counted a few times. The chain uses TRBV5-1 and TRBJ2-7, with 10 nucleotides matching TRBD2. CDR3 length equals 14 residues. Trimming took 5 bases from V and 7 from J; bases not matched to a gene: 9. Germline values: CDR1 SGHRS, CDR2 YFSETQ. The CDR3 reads CASRARTSGWEQYF. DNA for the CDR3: TGCGCCAGCAGAGCCCGGACTAGCGGCTGGGAGCAGTACTTC.

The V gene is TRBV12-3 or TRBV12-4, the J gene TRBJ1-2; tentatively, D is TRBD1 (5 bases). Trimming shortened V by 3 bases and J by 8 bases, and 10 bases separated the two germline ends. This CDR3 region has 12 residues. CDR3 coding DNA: TGTGCCAGCAGTTTCGGGGGAGTCGGCTACACCTTC. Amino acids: CASSFGGVGYTF.

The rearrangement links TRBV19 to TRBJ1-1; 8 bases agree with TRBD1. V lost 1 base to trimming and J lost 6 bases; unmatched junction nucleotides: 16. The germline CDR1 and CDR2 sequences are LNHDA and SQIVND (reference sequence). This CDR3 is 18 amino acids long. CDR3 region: CASSIGGTTGGVGAEAFF. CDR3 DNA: TGTGCCAGTAGTATAGGGGGGACCACAGGGGGTGTAGGGGCTGAAGCTTTCTTT.